Each of the 26 T cell receptor beta chains below was sequenced from the same sample in a study of shared clonotypes between healthy human individuals. Here immunoSEQ multiplex PCR was the method, and the copy in TCRdb shows in-frame clones only, minus some. The sample consists of over a million clones, approximately 97% of them appearing once. Sequencing was carried out using naive CD4+ T cells sorted from blood. Subset reported: CD45RA+ positively selected. The receptors were gathered from a man aged 25 to 40 in good health.

This clone came up once. The chain couples TRBV11-2 to TRBJ2-4; tentatively, D is TRBD2 (5 bases). The CDR3 spans 13 residues. V lost 8 bases and J lost 6, with 14 bases in between. The V gene's germline CDR1 is SGHAT and CDR2 FQNNGV. In nucleotides, the CDR3 is TGTGCCAGCCGCTCTCTTGCGGGAAACATTCAGTACTTC. Translating gives CASRSLAGNIQYF.

DNA of the CDR3: TGCAGCGTGGCCCGACAGGGGTGGGCTGAAGCTTTCTTT. Its protein product is CSVARQGWAEAFF. The chain uses TRBV29-1 and TRBJ1-1; 8 positions match TRBD1. The germline gives CDR1 SQVTM, CDR2 ANQGSEA. The length of the CDR3 is 13 residues. V lost 6 bases to trimming and J lost 6 bases; unmatched junction nucleotides: 9.

On this clone itself: Other DNA sequences of this sample code for an identical CDR3. CDR3 loop: CASSEYRGTDTQYF. The CDR3 DNA sequence: TGTGCCAGCAGTGAATACCGGGGGACAGATACGCAGTATTTT. The gene calls are TRBV25-1 and TRBJ2-3, with a weak D call TRBD2 (6 bases). The germline V gene encodes CDR1 MGHDK and CDR2 SYGVNS. The CDR3 runs to 14 residues. Trimming stripped 0 bases from V and 3 bases from J, with 7 bases between.

The table lists this clone with a count of one. V gene TRBV7-2 combines with J gene TRBJ2-2, with TRBD1 as a possible D gene (6 bases). V lost 8 bases and J lost 5, with 12 bases in between. The CDR3 is 13 residues long. Germline values: CDR1 SGHTA, CDR2 FQGNSA. The CDR3 DNA is TGTGCCAGCGGCAGGGGATATACCGGGGAGCTGTTTTTT. It encodes CASGRGYTGELFF.

The chain combines TRBV4-1 with TRBJ1-5; D might be TRBD1 (5 bases). Trimming shortened V by 3 bases and J by 0 bases, and 15 bases separated the two germline ends. The CDR3 is 17 amino acids. Looked up from germline, CDR1 is MGHRA and CDR2 is YSYEKL. DNA of the CDR3: TGCGCCAGCAGCCACGATCTCGGACACGTTAGCAATCAGCCCCAGCATTTT. It codes for CASSHDLGHVSNQPQHF.

The V gene is TRBV27, the J gene TRBJ2-1; D is unresolved. With 8 bases removed from V and 5 bases from J, the gap between germline ends came to 13 bases. Looked up from germline, CDR1 is MNHEY and CDR2 is SMNVEV (reference sequence). There are 13 residues in the CDR3. CDR3 coding DNA: TGTGCCAGCGGCAGGTACGTTAACAATGAGCAGTTCTTC. Amino acid sequence: CASGRYVNNEQFF.

The CDR3, as DNA: TGTGCCAGCAGTTATTCCGGGACATACGAATACGAGCAGTACTTC. This codes for CASSYSGTYEYEQYF. The rearrangement uses TRBV6-5 and TRBJ2-7; D is perhaps TRBD1 (6 bases). The germline V and J ends were trimmed by 3 bases and 4 bases, with 16 bases remaining between them. Germline loops: CDR1 MNHEY, CDR2 SVGAGI. The CDR3 covers 15 residues.

As regards this clone: Other DNA sequences in the sample encode the same CDR3. This chain joins TRBV5-1 and TRBJ2-1; TRBD2 aligns across 9 bases. The CDR3 is 14 amino acids. The germline V gene has CDR1 SGHRS and CDR2 YFSETQ. The V gene end was trimmed by 5 bases and the J gene end by 4 bases; junction bases not matched to a gene: 4. The CDR3 sequence is CASRGLAGYNEQFF. The CDR3 nucleotides are TGCGCCAGCAGGGGCCTAGCGGGATACAATGAGCAGTTCTTC.

J is TRBJ2-1 and V is TRBV5-1; no firm D call. In germline, CDR1 is SGHRS, CDR2 YFSETQ. Trimming stripped 0 bases from V and 8 bases from J, with 12 bases between. The CDR3 consists of 14 residues. The chain's CDR3 is CASSLELVMDEQFF. In nucleotides, the CDR3 is TGCGCCAGCAGCTTGGAATTAGTAATGGATGAGCAGTTCTTC.

This chain uses TRBV5-4 with TRBJ2-1, with D uncertain. Per germline, CDR1 SGHNT and CDR2 YYREEE (reference sequence). V was clipped by 4 bases and J by 2 bases, with 16 bases between them. The CDR3 is 16 residues long. In nucleotides, the CDR3 is TGTGCCAGCAGCCAAGGCCCTCCGTCGGCCTACAATGAGCAGTTCTTC. This translates into CASSQGPPSAYNEQFF.

CDR3 loop: CASSVDRGDEQFF. Written as DNA, the CDR3 is TGTGCCAGCAGTGTTGACAGGGGCGATGAGCAGTTCTTC. The J gene is TRBJ2-1, the V gene TRBV6-4, with 8 bases aligning to TRBD1. The J segment lost 8 bases and the V segment lost 4 bases, leaving 4 bases of the junction unmatched. Germline V lookup: CDR1 MRHNA, CDR2 SNTAGT. The CDR3 has 13 residues.

The V gene is TRBV28, the J gene TRBJ2-7, with TRBD1 identical over 7 bases. CDR1 MDHEN and CDR2 SYDVKM come from the germline V gene. The CDR3 loop spans 15 amino acids. Trimming cost V 3 bases and J 1 base; bases outside gene matches: 6. CDR3 nucleotide sequence: TGTGCCAGCAGTTTCTCCGACAGGGCTTCCTACGAGCAGTACTTC. Translation gives CASSFSDRASYEQYF.

V and J are TRBV4-2 and TRBJ1-1; D gene uncertain. The CDR3 runs 16 residues. Trimming removed 0 bases from V and 0 bases from J, with 11 bases in between. Germline V CDR1 and CDR2: LGHNA, YNFKEQ. CDR3 protein: CASSQDTRVLNTEAFF. CDR3 bases: TGTGCCAGCAGCCAAGATACTAGGGTGTTGAACACTGAAGCTTTCTTT.

The V gene is TRBV7-8, the J gene TRBJ2-3; D call uncertain. V lost 1 base and J lost 0, with 11 bases in between. The germline gives CDR1 SGHVS, CDR2 FQNEAQ. The CDR3 runs to 16 residues. CDR3 protein: CASSLGPYRSTDTQYF. The CDR3, as DNA: TGTGCCAGCAGCTTAGGTCCGTATAGAAGCACAGATACGCAGTATTTT. The full variable domain, in which reference TRBV7-8 and TRBJ2-3 provide the parts outside the CDR3, is GAGVSQSPRYKVAKRGQDVALRCDPISGHVSLFWYQQALGQGPEFLTYFQNEAQLDKSGLPSDRFFAERPEGSVSTLKIQRTQQEDSAVYLCASSLGPYRSTDTQYFGPGTRLTVL.

The chain has TRBV5-5 and TRBJ2-5, with D tentatively TRBD1 (7 bases). V was shortened by 0 bases and J by 4 bases, with 16 bases between the two germline ends. The CDR3 has 16 residues. Looked up from germline, CDR1 is SGHKS and CDR2 is YYEKEE (reference sequence). Written as DNA, the CDR3 is TGTGCCAGCAGCTTGGCCGGGGCAGGGGGGATAGAGACCCAGTACTTC. It yields the protein CASSLAGAGGIETQYF.

The rearrangement uses TRBV6-1 and TRBJ1-5; TRBD1 might be the D (5 bases). The CDR3 is 16 amino acids. Trimming cost V 4 bases and J 6 bases, with 19 bases left between them. Germline V gene data show CDR1 as MNHNS and CDR2 as SASEGT. CDR3 sequence reads: CASSVSRDRRGQPQHF. The CDR3, as DNA: TGTGCCAGCAGTGTTTCTAGAGACAGAAGGGGTCAGCCCCAGCATTTT.

The chain couples TRBV2 to TRBJ2-7; 8 nucleotides match TRBD1. CDR3 length equals 14 residues. CDR1 is SNHLY and CDR2 is FYNNEI in the germline V gene. V trimming: 10 bases; J trimming: 4 bases; junction bases outside the gene matches: 12. CDR3 sequence: CATDAGQAEYEQYF. For the CDR3, the DNA is TGTGCCACCGACGCGGGACAGGCGGAATACGAGCAGTACTTC.

The rearrangement uses TRBV7-8 and TRBJ1-2, with 7 bases lining up with TRBD1. Germline assignment: CDR1 SGHVS and CDR2 FQNEAQ. V was clipped by 2 bases and J by 8 bases; unmatched bases: 5. This CDR3 spans 13 amino acids. The CDR3 DNA reads TGTGCCAGCAGCTTACGACAGGGTGAGGGCTACACCTTC. Protein product: CASSLRQGEGYTF.

Here the CDR3 DNA reads TGTGCCTGGAGGGACAGCGCTAAAAACATTCAGTACTTC. Its protein product is CAWRDSAKNIQYF. V usage is TRBV30 and J usage is TRBJ2-4, with D possibly matching TRBD1 (6 bases). The V end lost 3 bases, the J end lost 4 bases, and 10 bases lay between the germline ends. This CDR3 spans 13 amino acids. Germline CDR1 and CDR2: GTSNPN and SVGIG (reference sequence).

This chain connects TRBV15 to TRBJ1-2; 10 nucleotides line up with TRBD1. The CDR3 covers 14 residues. The germline V gene encodes CDR1 LNHNV and CDR2 YYDKDF (reference sequence). V trimming: 4 bases; J trimming: 7 bases; junction bases outside the gene matches: 6. The CDR3 bases are TGTGCCACCAGCAATCCGGGGACAGGGGTTGGCTACACCTTC. Encoded protein: CATSNPGTGVGYTF. Filled out from reference TRBV15 and TRBJ1-2, the complete variable domain reads DAMVIQNPRYQVTQFGKPVTLSCSQTLNHNVMYWYQQKSSQAPKLLFHYYDKDFNNEADTPDNFQSRRPNTSFCFLDIRSPGLGDTAMYLCATSNPGTGVGYTFGSGTRLTVV.

The chain employs TRBV28 and TRBJ1-5, with TRBD1 matching 7 bases. The CDR3 spans 14 residues. Looked up from germline, CDR1 is MDHEN and CDR2 is SYDVKM. V lost 6 bases, J lost 6 bases, and 8 bases stayed unmatched. The CDR3 nucleotides are TGTGCCAGCAGGATACAGGGGCCTAGTCAGCCCCAGCATTTT. It is translated as CASRIQGPSQPQHF. The full variable domain, rest sourced from reference TRBV28 and TRBJ1-5, is DVKVTQSSRYLVKRTGEKVFLECVQDMDHENMFWYRQDPGLGLRLIYFSYDVKMKEKGDIPEGYSVSREKKERFSLILESASTNQTSMYLCASRIQGPSQPQHFGDGTRLSIL.

This clone was picked up one time. The V gene is TRBV28, the J gene TRBJ2-7; 15 bases map to TRBD2. Germline CDR1 is MDHEN and CDR2 is SYDVKM. CDR3 size: 20 residues. With 5 bases clipped from V and 4 bases from J, the junction kept 18 bases outside the gene matches. The CDR3 is CASSAMISGTSGRPRYEQYF. The DNA of the CDR3 is TGTGCCAGCAGTGCAATGATCTCCGGGACTAGCGGGAGGCCCCGATACGAGCAGTACTTC.

This clone was detected only once. The chain joins TRBV4-1 to TRBJ2-7; D may match TRBD1 or TRBD2 (5 bases each). Trimming pared 0 bases from V and 3 bases from J, leaving 6 bases between. Germline V gene lookup returns CDR1 MGHRA and CDR2 YSYEKL. This CDR3 is built from 13 residues. CDR3 sequence: CASSQERGYEQYF. The CDR3 DNA reads TGCGCCAGCAGCCAAGAGAGGGGCTACGAGCAGTACTTC.

This clone was seen only once. The chain links TRBV10-2 to TRBJ2-1, with 10 bases lining up with TRBD2. The CDR3 runs 12 residues. V was pared by 7 bases and J by 8 bases, with 2 bases of the junction left unmatched. Germline V gives CDR1 WSHSY, CDR2 SAAADI. This CDR3 is CASTSGSHEQFF. CDR3 bases: TGCGCCAGCACTAGCGGGAGTCATGAGCAGTTCTTC.

A note on this clone: The identical CDR3 is also encoded by other nucleotide sequences in the sample. The V call is TRBV11-2, the J call TRBJ2-7; D may correspond to TRBD1 or TRBD2 (5 bases each). V dropped 1 base and J dropped 7 bases, with 8 bases sitting between them. This CDR3 has 12 amino acids. Germline values: CDR1 SGHAT, CDR2 FQNNGV. The CDR3: CASSLGGGEQYF. The CDR3 DNA follows: TGTGCCAGCAGCTTAGGTGGGGGTGAGCAGTACTTC.

This clone occurred once. This chain uses TRBV5-1 with TRBJ1-2; no definite D call. V was cut by 0 bases and J by 8 bases, with 17 bases left in between. Germline-derived CDR1 and CDR2 are SGHRS and YFSETQ. This CDR3 has 15 residues. The CDR3 protein is CASSLVPDSNAGYTF. DNA for the CDR3: TGCGCCAGCAGCTTGGTCCCAGACTCAAACGCAGGCTACACCTTC.